This T cell receptor (beta chain) was sequenced for a study of patients and donors after allogeneic stem cell transplantation (dated by TCRdb to 2018 to 2021). This clonotype was found a few times. It has no known antigen specificity. Nothing much larger sits one base from this clone, and base qualities are not available. Relative to germline, V is 0 bases shorter and J is 0 bases shorter, with 6 bases between their ends. According to the germline V gene, CDR1 reads SGHRS and CDR2 reads YFSETQ. The CDR3 contains 14 residues, cysteine and phenylalanine counted. Only the CDR3 portion is preserved as DNA: 42 bases, with reading frame beginning at the first base. To prepare the library, RT-PCR was applied. Instrument used: NextSeq 550. TCRdb passed the public sequencing reads through fastp at Q25 and MiXCR, retaining productive beta sequences. Merged by CDR3 protein, the rows form single entries marked with the most common genes and DNA. This sample holds approximately 430,000 distinct CDR3 sequences; 15% to 20% were observed only once. The top ten hold over 6% of the sample.

The chain was built from TRBV5-1 and TRBJ2-5; a tentative D call is TRBD1 (5 bases match). The receptor comes from a human donor who was either an allogeneic HSCT recipient or a stem cell or donor lymphocyte infusion donor (not recorded which). It is not recorded whose cells these are; they may come from a transplant donor. Sequences were obtained from blood, either unsorted or a sorted T cell fraction (not recorded which). The CDR3 is CASSLETDQETQYF. The DNA sequence is as follows: TGCGCCAGCAGCTTGGAGACAGACCAAGAGACCCAGTACTTC.